The entry that follows covers one T cell receptor beta chain sequence. Its cognate antigen has yet to be identified. No quality values exist for individual bases; no much larger clone is one base distant. The High Capacity cDNA Reverse Transcription Kit was used to reverse transcribe all of the isolated RNA, meaning that expressed TCRB transcripts were what got sequenced. Deep immunoSEQ sequencing was applied to naive, central memory and regulatory T cell samples, giving an average of around 4 million total reads per sample. Sorted cells were lysed in RLT buffer, and RNA was extracted using DNase-treated RNeasy Micro or Mini kits according to cell number. To prevent cross-contamination, every cell subset was processed on its own, while patient and healthy donor samples were processed together. The immunoSEQ multiplex PCR was used to amplify TCRB sequences from cDNA, yielding 87-bp fragments that span the CDR3 region. Sequencing of the amplicons was performed on the Illumina HiSeq platform. In the source study's methods: Synthetic template baselines were used to correct PCR bias computationally, reads within Hamming distance 2 were collapsed together, and singletons that could not be merged were discarded. Reads were aligned against IMGT so that V, D and J genes, CDR3 length and insertions or deletions at six rearrangement sites could be assigned. Clonotype counts were normalized to sorted cell number within each subset before computing true diversity and Gini coefficients with the tcR R package. Repertoire sharing was quantified using the overlap coefficient calculated on TCRB nucleotide sequences. Out-of-frame TCRB sequences from naive cells were analyzed as a proxy for the pre-selection repertoire. The clones in this table, taken by TCRdb from immuneACCESS, are in-frame only. Not every clone is retained; where verified, under half of the shortfall comes from an unresolved V gene, and the cause of the rest is unknown. That table gives V, J and clone size, and the DNA gave D and trimming. The sample has about 930,000 clones on record, under 20% of them singletons. The ten largest clonotypes hold 0.023% of the sample.

This sample is part of a study of beta chain features in type 1 diabetes (dated by TCRdb to the late 2010s). Regarding the study in general: Mean age, gender distribution, total cell number and subset yield did not differ between patients and healthy donors. A total of just under 110,000,000 sorted cells were examined across all samples, and RNA yield correlated strongly with the number of cells per subset. The study compared TCRB repertoires of sorted circulating CD4+ T cell subsets between recently diagnosed type 1 diabetes patients and matched healthy donors. Regulatory and stem cell-like memory subsets were obtained from only 8 patients and about eight healthy donors, while naive and central memory subsets were obtained from all 30 or so donors.

A single peripheral blood draw of approximately 120 mL on average was collected from each donor into heparinised tubes. Naive, central memory, regulatory and stem cell-like memory CD4+ T cells were sorted on a BD FACSAria II using a panel including CD45RO, CCR7, CD25, CD127, CD95 and CD27. Purity was above 95% for every sorted population. PBMCs were separated immediately by Lymphoprep density gradient centrifugation and were stained directly, without being cultured. So that batch effects would be minimized, each experiment stained and sorted samples in pairs, pairing one healthy donor with one patient. What the authors observed across the whole study: PCR may preferentially amplify shorter templates, but because patient and control samples were amplified and corrected together, any resulting skew would affect both groups equally. Only small numbers of individuals were included in the HLA sub-analyses, which left unresolved whether HLA type had any influence on TCRB rearrangement. In all four CD4+ subsets, TCRB CDR3 length was moderately but significantly shorter in type 1 diabetes patients. Because cDNA rather than genomic DNA was sequenced, highly expressing activated cells could have been over-represented, although no difference in activation and CD3 levels was found between groups. Fewer insertions and more nucleotide deletions at VDJ recombination sites were observed in patients with type 1 diabetes, implying thymic rearrangement abnormalities. The naive, central memory and regulatory TCRB repertoires appeared to resemble one another more closely among patients than among healthy donors.

The sequenced material came from naive CD4+ T cells from blood. According to the study, the label for this sample's cell subset or site signals: true naive CD4+ T cells. The clonotype comes from a woman aged 18-29 years in good health.

The nucleotides are TGCGCCAGCAGCCAAGACCTCCGATCGTGGGGATACACTGAAGCTTTCTTT. Its protein product is CASSQDLRSWGYTEAFF. This chain joins TRBV4-3 to TRBJ1-1, with no confident D gene call. The CDR3 goes from the cysteine to the phenylalanine over 17 residues. Only the CDR3 region is kept as DNA, spanning 51 bases read in frame from base 1. The germline V gene sets CDR1 to LGHNA and CDR2 to YSLEER. The junction shows trimming of 0 bases on V and 3 bases on J, plus 17 bases between the germline ends.